This T cell receptor (beta chain) comes out of a study of graft-versus-host responses after intestinal transplantation. Study details: Every one of the recipients received anti-thymocyte globulin induction and afterwards took tacrolimus and steroids for around 3 years.

This CDR3 has 14 residues. The germline CDR1 and CDR2 sequences are SGHTA and FQGTGA. V dropped 5 bases and J dropped 2 bases, with 12 bases sitting between them. Some clones are missing from TCRdb's copy, which holds only in-frame ones; the method was immunoSEQ multiplex PCR. Of about 120,000 clones listed, 90% to 95% are singletons. As for this clone: Its antigen remains unknown.

The chain employs TRBV7-3 and TRBJ1-2, with D possibly matching TRBD1 (5 bases). This clonotype was obtained from a human donor who received an intestinal transplant. Sequenced here: unstimulated CD4+ T cells sorted from spleen or lymph node cells, sampled before intestinal transplant. The CDR3 DNA is TGTGCCAGCAGCCCCGACCGACAGAACTATGGCTACACCTTC. Residues: CASSPDRQNYGYTF.